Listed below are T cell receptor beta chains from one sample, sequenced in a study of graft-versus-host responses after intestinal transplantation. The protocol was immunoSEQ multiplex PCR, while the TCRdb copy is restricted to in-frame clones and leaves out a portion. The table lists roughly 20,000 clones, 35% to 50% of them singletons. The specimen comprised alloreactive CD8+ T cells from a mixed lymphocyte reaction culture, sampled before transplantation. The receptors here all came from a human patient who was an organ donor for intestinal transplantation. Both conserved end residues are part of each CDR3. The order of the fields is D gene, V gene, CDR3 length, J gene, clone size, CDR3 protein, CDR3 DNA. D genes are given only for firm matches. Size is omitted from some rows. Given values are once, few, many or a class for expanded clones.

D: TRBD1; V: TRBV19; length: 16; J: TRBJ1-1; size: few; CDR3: CASITGTGWLYTEAFF; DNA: TGTGCCAGTATTACAGGGACAGGGTGGTTGTACACTGAAGCTTTCTTT
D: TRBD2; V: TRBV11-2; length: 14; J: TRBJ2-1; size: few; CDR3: CASSLIGLDNEQFF; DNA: TGTGCCAGCAGCTTAATCGGACTAGACAATGAGCAGTTCTTC
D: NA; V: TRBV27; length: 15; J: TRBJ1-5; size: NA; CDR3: CASSLGTGLNQPQHF; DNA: TGTGCCAGCAGTTTAGGAACAGGCTTGAATCAGCCCCAGCATTTT
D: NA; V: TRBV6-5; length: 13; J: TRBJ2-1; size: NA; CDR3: CASSYSASNEQFF; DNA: TGTGCCAGCAGTTACTCCGCGTCCAATGAGCAGTTCTTC
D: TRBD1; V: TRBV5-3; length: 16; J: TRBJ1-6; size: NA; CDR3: CAGTQGGSDHNSPLHF; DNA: TGTGCCGGCACCCAAGGGGGCAGTGACCATAATTCACCCCTCCACTTT
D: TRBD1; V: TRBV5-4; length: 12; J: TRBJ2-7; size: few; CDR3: CASSPGQGEQYF; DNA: TGTGCCAGCAGCCCCGGACAGGGCGAGCAGTACTTC
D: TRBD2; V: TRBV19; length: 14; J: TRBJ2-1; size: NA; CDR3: CASQVSGGYNEQFF; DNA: TGTGCCAGCCAGGTTAGCGGGGGTTACAATGAGCAGTTCTTC
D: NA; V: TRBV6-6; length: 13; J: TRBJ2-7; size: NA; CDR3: CASSLDEIYEQYF; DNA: TGTGCCAGCAGTCTGGACGAGATCTACGAGCAGTACTTC
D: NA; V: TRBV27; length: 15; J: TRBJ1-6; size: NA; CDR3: CASSGGSSYNSPLHF; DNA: TGTGCCAGCTCCGGAGGCAGCTCCTATAATTCACCCCTCCACTTT
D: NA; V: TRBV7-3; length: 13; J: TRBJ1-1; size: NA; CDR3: CASSFLDNTEAFF; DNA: TGTGCCAGCAGCTTTTTGGACAACACTGAAGCTTTCTTT
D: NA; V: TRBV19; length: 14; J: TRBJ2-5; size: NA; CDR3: CASSPPDSQETQYF; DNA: TGTGCCAGTAGTCCCCCGGACAGCCAAGAGACCCAGTACTTC
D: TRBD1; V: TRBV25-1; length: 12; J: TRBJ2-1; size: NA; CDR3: CASSPGQLAQFF; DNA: TGTGCCAGCAGCCCGGGACAGCTTGCCCAGTTCTTC
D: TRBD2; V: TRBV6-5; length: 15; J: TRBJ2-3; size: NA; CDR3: CASRTRLAETDTQYF; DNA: TGTGCCAGCAGAACACGCCTAGCGGAGACAGATACGCAGTATTTT
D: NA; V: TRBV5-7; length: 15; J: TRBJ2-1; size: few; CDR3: CASSQGLLSYNEQFF; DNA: TGTGCCAGCAGCCAGGGACTCCTCTCCTACAATGAGCAGTTCTTC
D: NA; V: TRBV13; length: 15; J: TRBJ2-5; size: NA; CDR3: CASSLRSAEQETQYF; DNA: TGTGCCAGCAGCTTACGTTCTGCCGAACAAGAGACCCAGTACTTC
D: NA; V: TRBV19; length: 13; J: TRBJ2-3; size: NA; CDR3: CASSIWGSDTQYF; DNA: TGTGCCAGTAGTATTTGGGGGTCAGATACGCAGTATTTT
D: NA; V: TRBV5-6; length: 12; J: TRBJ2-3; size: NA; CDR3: CASSLWTDTQYF; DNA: TGTGCCAGCAGCTTGTGGACAGATACGCAGTATTTT
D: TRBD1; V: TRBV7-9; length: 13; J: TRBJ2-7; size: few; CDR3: CASSQGGRYEQYF; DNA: TGTGCCAGCAGCCAAGGGGGCCGGTACGAGCAGTACTTC
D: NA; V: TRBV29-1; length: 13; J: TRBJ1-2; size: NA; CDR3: CSVEAPRGRGYTF; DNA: TGCAGCGTTGAAGCCCCGCGGGGTCGCGGCTACACCTTC
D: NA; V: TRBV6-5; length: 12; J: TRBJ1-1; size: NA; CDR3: CASSYETAEAFF; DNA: TGTGCCAGCAGTTACGAAACCGCTGAAGCTTTCTTT
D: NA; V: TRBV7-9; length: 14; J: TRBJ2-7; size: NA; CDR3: CASSLSLLGDEQYF; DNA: TGTGCCAGCAGCTTATCGCTCTTGGGGGACGAGCAGTACTTC
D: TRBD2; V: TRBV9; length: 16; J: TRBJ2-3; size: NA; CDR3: CASSVIGAGVADTQYF; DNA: TGTGCCAGCAGCGTAATCGGGGCGGGAGTGGCAGATACGCAGTATTTT
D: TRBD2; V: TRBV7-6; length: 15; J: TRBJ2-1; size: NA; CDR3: CASSLGGRAYNEQFF; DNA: TGTGCCAGCAGCTTAGGCGGGAGAGCCTACAATGAGCAGTTCTTC
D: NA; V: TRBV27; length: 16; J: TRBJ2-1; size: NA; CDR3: CASSLSTVTPYNEQFF; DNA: TGTGCCAGCAGTTTATCCACAGTTACACCTTACAATGAGCAGTTCTTC
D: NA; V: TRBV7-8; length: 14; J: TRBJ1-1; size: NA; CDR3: CASSPQGVNTEAFF; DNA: TGTGCCAGCAGCCCACAGGGAGTGAACACTGAAGCTTTCTTT
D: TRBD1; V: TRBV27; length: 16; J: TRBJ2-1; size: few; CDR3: CASSLSQGAVGNEQFF; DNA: TGTGCCAGCAGTTTATCGCAGGGGGCAGTGGGCAATGAGCAGTTCTTC
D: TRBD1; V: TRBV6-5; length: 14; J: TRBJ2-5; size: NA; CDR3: CASSPTGNQETQYF; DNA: TGTGCCAGCAGCCCGACAGGGAACCAAGAGACCCAGTACTTC
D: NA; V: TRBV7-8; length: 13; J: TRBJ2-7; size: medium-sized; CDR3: CASSLFRDYEQYF; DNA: TGTGCCAGCAGCTTATTCCGAGACTACGAGCAGTACTTC
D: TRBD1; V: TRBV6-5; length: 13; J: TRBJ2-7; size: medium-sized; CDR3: CASSYGTGNEQYF; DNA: TGTGCCAGCAGTTACGGGACAGGGAACGAGCAGTACTTC
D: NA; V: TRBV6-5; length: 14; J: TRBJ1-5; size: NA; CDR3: CASSDWVANQPQHF; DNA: TGTGCCAGCAGTGATTGGGTGGCAAATCAGCCCCAGCATTTT